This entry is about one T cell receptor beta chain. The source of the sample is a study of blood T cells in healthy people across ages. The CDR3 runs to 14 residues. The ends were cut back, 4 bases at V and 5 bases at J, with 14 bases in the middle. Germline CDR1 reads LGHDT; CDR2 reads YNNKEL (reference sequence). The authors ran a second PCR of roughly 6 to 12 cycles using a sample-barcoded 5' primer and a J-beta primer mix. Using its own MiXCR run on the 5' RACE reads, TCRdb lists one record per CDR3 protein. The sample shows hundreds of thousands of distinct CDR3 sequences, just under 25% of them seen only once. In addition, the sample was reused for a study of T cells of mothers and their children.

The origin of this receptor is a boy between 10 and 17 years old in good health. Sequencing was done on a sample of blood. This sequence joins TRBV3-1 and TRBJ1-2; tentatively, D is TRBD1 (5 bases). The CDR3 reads CASSPAGNGYGYTF. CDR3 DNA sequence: TGTGCCAGCAGCCCTGCAGGGAATGGATATGGCTACACCTTC.